These 14 T cell receptor beta chains were sequenced from one sample in a study of blood T cell repertoires in COVID-19 (dated by TCRdb to 2018 to 2020). The library was produced with the immunoSEQ multiplex PCR assay. TCRdb took this table from immuneACCESS and kept in-frame rearrangements with V and J called. Such tables lack part of the clones; where checked against another copy, unresolved V genes explain under half of the gap, and the rest is unexplained. This sample lists some 270,000 clones; about nine tenths were detected once. The ten largest clones add up to less than 2% of the sample. Sequenced input: PBMCs or T cells enriched from blood (not recorded which). The receptor set was obtained from a woman between 40 and 55 years old who had recovered from COVID-19.

This clone was seen just once. Relative to the germline gene, one junction end is altered; a read error may explain this. V and J are TRBV7-6 and TRBJ1-3; 7 nucleotides line up with TRBD1. The CDR3 consists of 12 residues. CDR1 SGHVS and CDR2 FNYEAQ come from the germline V gene. This CDR3 is CASSQYLGQAVF. In DNA, the CDR3 is TGTGCCAGCAGCCAATACCTCGGACAGGCAGTGTTT.

This clone appeared a single time. J is TRBJ2-1 and V is TRBV9, with a tentative D call TRBD1 (6 bases). The CDR3 has 15 amino acids. Per germline, CDR1 SGDLS and CDR2 YYNGEE. Deletions cut 0 bases from V and 2 bases from J, with 9 bases between. CDR3 coding DNA: TGTGCCAGCAGCGTAGGGACAGACACCTACAATGAGCAGTTCTTC. Protein sequence: CASSVGTDTYNEQFF.

J is TRBJ2-2 and V is TRBV18, with TRBD2 matching over 9 bases. The CDR3 loop spans 14 amino acids. Trimming cost V 6 bases and J 4 bases; bases outside gene matches: 3. Germline assignment: CDR1 KGHSH and CDR2 LQKENI. CDR3 sequence reads: CASSGLATTGELFF. CDR3 nucleotides: TGTGCCAGCTCGGGACTAGCAACCACCGGGGAGCTGTTTTTT.

This clone was observed once. This rearrangement joins TRBV3-1 (or the pseudogene TRBV3-2) to TRBJ2-7, with D tentatively TRBD1 (5 bases). Germline assignment: CDR1 LGHDT and CDR2 YNNKEL (reference sequence). Trimming cost V 4 bases and J 3 bases, with 7 bases left between them. This CDR3 spans 12 amino acids. The CDR3 sequence: CASSLTGYEQYF. The CDR3 DNA is TGTGCCAGCAGCCTAACAGGCTACGAGCAGTACTTC.

The chain is built from TRBV15 and TRBJ1-2; D possibly corresponds to TRBD1 (5 bases). V lost 2 bases and J 8 bases, leaving 12 bases between the germline ends. This CDR3 region has 13 residues. The germline V gene has CDR1 LNHNV and CDR2 YYDKDF (reference sequence). CDR3 sequence (DNA): TGTGCCACCAGCAGAATAGGGGCCGGAGGCTACACCTTC. This codes for CATSRIGAGGYTF.

This chain joins TRBV6-5 and TRBJ2-7, with D tentatively TRBD1 (6 bases). From germline, CDR1 is MNHEY and CDR2 SVGAGI. Deletions cut 0 bases from V and 7 bases from J, with 10 bases between. The CDR3 contains 13 residues. The CDR3 here is CASSYSGRGEQYF. The CDR3 DNA reads as TGTGCCAGCAGTTACTCGGGCAGGGGTGAGCAGTACTTC.

The V and J genes are TRBV5-1 and TRBJ2-1; 8 bases align to TRBD1. With V trimmed by 2 bases and J by 4 bases, 2 bases remained unmatched. The germline gives CDR1 SGHRS, CDR2 YFSETQ. CDR3 length equals 14 residues. CDR3 DNA sequence: TGCGCCAGCAGCTTTGGACAGGGATACAATGAGCAGTTCTTC. Residues: CASSFGQGYNEQFF.

The genes are TRBV5-1 and TRBJ2-3; D gene unclear. This CDR3 spans 12 amino acids. Germline assignment: CDR1 SGHRS and CDR2 YFSETQ. V was shortened by 7 bases and J by 0 bases, with 6 bases between the two germline ends. The CDR3: CASRWSTDTQYF. The CDR3 bases are TGCGCCAGCCGGTGGAGCACAGATACGCAGTATTTT.

The V and J genes are TRBV11-2 and TRBJ1-2; TRBD1 aligns across 7 bases. This CDR3 has 13 amino acids. Germline assignment: CDR1 SGHAT and CDR2 FQNNGV. V lost 5 bases and J lost 3; bases outside the gene matches: 3. The CDR3 DNA follows: TGTGCCAGCAGCCTCGGGACAGACTATGGCTACACCTTC. Translating it yields CASSLGTDYGYTF.

The CDR3 nucleotides read TGTGCCAGCAGCGTAGGTCGCGGAGGAGGGGATTGGGGCTACACCTTC. Its translation is CASSVGRGGGDWGYTF. The gene calls are TRBV9 and TRBJ1-2; D may be TRBD1 (5 bases). V gave up 0 bases and J gave up 8 bases, with 20 bases separating them. Germline-derived CDR1 and CDR2 are SGDLS and YYNGEE. The CDR3 contains 16 residues.

This rearrangement joins TRBV18 to TRBJ1-2; 9 bases agree with TRBD1. This CDR3 region has 15 residues. Germline values: CDR1 KGHSH, CDR2 LQKENI. The V gene end was trimmed by 6 bases and the J gene end by 7 bases; junction bases not matched to a gene: 12. This CDR3 reads CASSPQGQGYRGYTF. DNA of the CDR3: TGTGCCAGCTCTCCCCAGGGACAGGGATATCGTGGCTACACCTTC.

The chain uses TRBV5-1 and TRBJ1-4, with D possibly TRBD1 on 6 matching bases. This CDR3 contains 16 residues. Trimming left V 2 bases short and J 7 bases short, with 18 bases between. Germline V gene sequence: CDR1 SGHRS, CDR2 YFSETQ. CDR3: CASSFNPPTGGEKLFF. The CDR3 DNA reads TGCGCCAGCAGCTTCAACCCCCCGACAGGTGGTGAAAAACTGTTTTTT.

This chain connects TRBV19 to TRBJ1-2; tentatively, D is TRBD1 (5 bases). This CDR3 spans 14 amino acids. Trimming stripped 7 bases from V and 5 bases from J, with 17 bases between. The germline gives CDR1 LNHDA, CDR2 SQIVND (reference sequence). The CDR3: CASTPDRGPYGYTF. The CDR3 coding sequence is TGTGCCAGTACTCCTGACAGAGGCCCATATGGCTACACCTTC.

CDR3 region: CASSQSLGSALNEQFF. The CDR3 DNA is TGTGCCAGCAGCCAAAGCCTCGGGAGCGCTTTGAATGAGCAGTTCTTC. The V call is TRBV3-1 (or the pseudogene TRBV3-2), the J call TRBJ2-1, with TRBD2 as a possible D gene (6 bases). Germline CDR1 and CDR2: LGHDT and YNNKEL (reference sequence). CDR3 size: 16 residues. V lost 2 bases to trimming and J lost 7 bases, with 18 bases between them.